The 18 T cell receptor beta chains reported below all come from one sample, sequenced in a study of blood T cells in healthy people across ages. A second roughly 7 to 11 cycle PCR used barcoded and J-beta primers. TCRdb recomputed calls from the 5' RACE reads with MiXCR, one row per CDR3 protein. The table shows 660,000 or so distinct CDR3 sequences, with roughly 50% occurring only once. Material: blood. The receptor source for this set is a man aged 55 to 70 in good health.

The chain couples TRBV5-1 to TRBJ2-1; 14 positions match TRBD2. J lost 4 bases, V lost 4 bases, and 4 bases had no gene match. Per the germline V gene, CDR1 is SGHRS and CDR2 is YFSETQ. The CDR3 runs to 16 residues. The CDR3 loop reads CASSVRTSGGYNEQFF. Written as DNA, the CDR3 is TGCGCCAGCAGCGTCCGGACTAGCGGGGGGTACAATGAGCAGTTCTTC.

The rearrangement uses TRBV28 and TRBJ1-1; 9 bases match TRBD1. The CDR3 runs 14 residues. The germline V gene encodes CDR1 MDHEN and CDR2 SYDVKM. V lost 5 bases to trimming and J lost 10 bases; unmatched junction nucleotides: 11. The CDR3 loop is CASSRTGESPRAFF. CDR3 bases: TGTGCCAGCAGTCGGACAGGGGAAAGCCCTCGAGCTTTCTTT.

V usage is TRBV15 and J usage is TRBJ2-1; D is undetermined. This CDR3 spans 17 amino acids. Trimming stripped 0 bases from V and 6 bases from J, with 18 bases between. CDR1 and CDR2 from the germline V gene are LNHNV and YYDKDF (reference sequence). The CDR3 reads CATSRDAAQPGGNEQFF. In nucleotides, the CDR3 is TGTGCCACCAGCAGAGACGCTGCACAGCCGGGCGGCAATGAGCAGTTCTTC.

This clonotype was picked up many times. The chain joins TRBV10-3 to TRBJ2-5; 10 positions agree with TRBD2. V lost 10 bases to trimming and J lost 5 bases; unmatched junction nucleotides: 7. The germline V gene has CDR1 ENHRY and CDR2 SYGVKD. This CDR3 spans 13 amino acids. This chain's CDR3 is CATEAGGHETQYF. The CDR3 bases are TGTGCCACGGAAGCGGGGGGGCATGAGACCCAGTACTTC.

The chain is built from TRBV4-1 and TRBJ2-3; TRBD2 matches 8 bases. Germline-derived CDR1 and CDR2 are MGHRA and YSYEKL. The CDR3 is made up of 17 amino acids. V was clipped by 4 bases and J by 3 bases; unmatched bases: 12. The CDR3 loop is CASSLFPGSGETDTQYF. The DNA of the CDR3 is TGCGCCAGCAGCCTCTTCCCCGGTAGCGGGGAAACAGATACGCAGTATTTT.

CDR3 in DNA: TGTGCCAGCAGCTCGCCCAGGGACGAGCAGTACTTC. Translating it yields CASSSPRDEQYF. This chain links TRBV5-4 with TRBJ2-7; maybe TRBD1 (5 bases). Germline lookup yields CDR1 SGHNT and CDR2 YYREEE (reference sequence). V was clipped by 3 bases and J by 5 bases, with 9 bases between them. The CDR3 runs to 12 residues.

This clonotype has a handful of counts. The chain recombines TRBV20-1 with TRBJ2-1; unclear D gene. The J call may be mistaken, given a closer DNA end match to TRBJ2-7. The CDR3 spans 14 residues. Germline values: CDR1 DFQATT, CDR2 SNEGSKA (reference sequence). For the CDR3, the DNA is TGCAGTGCTAACCCCCATAGCTCCTACAATGAGCAGTACTTC. Its protein product is CSANPHSSYNEQYF.

V and J are TRBV20-1 and TRBJ1-1, with D possibly being TRBD1 (5 bases). The germline V gene encodes CDR1 DFQATT and CDR2 SNEGSKA (reference sequence). The V end was cut by 4 bases, the J end by 10 bases, with 13 bases between. The CDR3 covers 11 residues. CDR3 sequence reads: CSAKGDGGAFF. CDR3 DNA sequence: TGCAGTGCTAAAGGGGATGGAGGAGCTTTCTTT.

This chain uses TRBV19 with TRBJ2-7, with D perhaps TRBD1 or TRBD2 (5 bases each). The CDR3 totals 14 residues. The germline V gene has CDR1 LNHDA and CDR2 SQIVND (reference sequence). V lost 1 base to trimming and J lost 3 bases, with 10 bases between them. The CDR3 region has the DNA TGTGCCAGTAGTATAGCCGGGGCGGGCTACGAGCAGTACTTC. Protein product: CASSIAGAGYEQYF.

This clonotype was counted many times. The chain links TRBV29-1 to TRBJ2-6; no clear D gene. The germline V gene encodes CDR1 SQVTM and CDR2 ANQGSEA. Trimming took 2 bases from V and 1 from J, leaving 3 bases between them. CDR3 length: 13 amino acids. The CDR3 reads CSVEFSGANVLTF. The CDR3 DNA reads TGCAGCGTTGAATTTTCTGGGGCCAACGTCCTGACTTTC.

This clonotype appeared a few times. V and J are TRBV28 and TRBJ2-1; D perhaps matches TRBD2 (7 bases). The end of the DNA fits TRBJ2-7 better, so the J call may be wrong. CDR1 is MDHEN and CDR2 is SYDVKM in the germline V gene. This CDR3 has 18 amino acids. In DNA form, the CDR3 reads TGTGCCAGCAGTCCCCTCATCGGGGGGCGGGGGTACTACAATGAGCAGTACTTC. Its translation: CASSPLIGGRGYYNEQYF.

V gene TRBV6-5 combines with J gene TRBJ2-5; D unresolved. This CDR3 is built from 12 residues. V was trimmed by 6 bases and J by 8 bases, leaving 13 bases between them. Germline lookup yields CDR1 MNHEY and CDR2 SVGAGI. The CDR3 sequence: CASSNKLQTQYF. In DNA form, the CDR3 reads TGTGCCAGCAGCAATAAACTCCAAACCCAGTACTTC.

This clonotype was observed a handful of times. This chain joins TRBV6-6 and TRBJ1-1, with D unresolved. The CDR3 is 12 amino acids. Trimming cost V 0 bases and J 4 bases, with 3 bases left between them. Germline V gene data show CDR1 as MNHNY and CDR2 as SVGAGI (reference sequence). In DNA form, the CDR3 reads TGTGCCAGCAGTTACTCGAGCACTGAAGCTTTCTTT. Its protein is CASSYSSTEAFF.

V is TRBV15 and J is TRBJ2-6, with D hard to call. Germline assignment: CDR1 LNHNV and CDR2 YYDKDF (reference sequence). The V end was cut by 0 bases, the J end by 6 bases, with 12 bases between. The CDR3 totals 16 residues. CDR3 coding DNA: TGTGCCACCAGCAGAGATTTAGGCGTTTCGGCCAACGTCCTGACTTTC. This translates into CATSRDLGVSANVLTF.

The chain is built from TRBV12-3 or TRBV12-4 and TRBJ1-2, with D maybe TRBD1 (5 bases). Between the trimmed V and J ends, which lost 6 bases and 4 bases, there was a span of 18 bases. The CDR3 is 15 residues long. CDR3 coding DNA: TGTGCCAGCAGCCAAGGGGCAGGAACAGTCTATGGCTACACCTTC. It encodes CASSQGAGTVYGYTF.

The CDR3 DNA is TGCGCCAGCAGTGAGTCGCAGACAGGGTCCTACGAGCAGTACTTC. It encodes CASSESQTGSYEQYF. The chain is built from TRBV10-1 and TRBJ2-7; 7 bases agree with TRBD1. The CDR3 loop spans 15 amino acids. The ends lost 0 bases at V and 1 base at J; junction bases unmatched: 3. The germline V gene has CDR1 WNHNN and CDR2 SYGVQD (reference sequence).

This clonotype was detected many times. At one end the junction does not follow the germline gene, possibly because of a read error. The V call is TRBV5-1, the J call TRBJ2-3; D remains ambiguous. This CDR3 is 13 amino acids long. CDR1 SGHRS and CDR2 YFSETQ come from the germline V gene. CDR3 protein: CASSSPSTDTQYF. CDR3 DNA: TGTGCCAGCAGTTCCCCTAGCACAGATACGCAGTATTTT.

V is TRBV9 and J is TRBJ2-1, with D unclear. The J call may be mistaken, given a closer DNA end match to TRBJ2-7. Germline V gives CDR1 SGDLS, CDR2 YYNGEE. This CDR3 is built from 16 residues. CDR3 sequence reads: CASSVTSYSGYNEQYF. The CDR3 DNA reads as TGTGCCAGCAGCGTCACTTCCTACTCGGGTTACAATGAGCAGTACTTC.